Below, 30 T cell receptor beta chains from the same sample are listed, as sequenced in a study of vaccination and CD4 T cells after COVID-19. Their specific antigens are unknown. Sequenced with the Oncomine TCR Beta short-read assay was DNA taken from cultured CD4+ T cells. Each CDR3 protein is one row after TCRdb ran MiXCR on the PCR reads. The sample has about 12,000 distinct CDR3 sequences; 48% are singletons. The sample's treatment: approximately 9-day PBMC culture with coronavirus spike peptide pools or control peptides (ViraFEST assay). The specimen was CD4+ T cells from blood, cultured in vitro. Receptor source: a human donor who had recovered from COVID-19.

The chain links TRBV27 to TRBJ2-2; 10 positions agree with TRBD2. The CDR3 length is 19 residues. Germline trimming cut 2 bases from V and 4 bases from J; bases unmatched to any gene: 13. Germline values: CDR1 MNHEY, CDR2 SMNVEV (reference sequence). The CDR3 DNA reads TGTGCCAGCAGTTTAAGGACGGACCGCAGACTAGCGGGCACCGGGGAGCTGTTTTTT. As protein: CASSLRTDRRLAGTGELFF.

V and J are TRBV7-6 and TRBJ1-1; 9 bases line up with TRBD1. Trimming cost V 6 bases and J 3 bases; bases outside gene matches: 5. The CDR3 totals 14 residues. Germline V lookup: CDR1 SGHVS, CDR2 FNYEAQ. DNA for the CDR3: TGTGCCAGCAGATCACGACAGGGGGACACTGAAGCTTTCTTT. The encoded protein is CASRSRQGDTEAFF.

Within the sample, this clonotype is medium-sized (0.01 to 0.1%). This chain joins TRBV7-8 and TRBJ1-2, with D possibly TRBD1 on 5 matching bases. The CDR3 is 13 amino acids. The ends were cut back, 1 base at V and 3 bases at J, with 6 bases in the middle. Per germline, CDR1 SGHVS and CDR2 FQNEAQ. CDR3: CASSLGDHYGYTF. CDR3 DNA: TGTGCCAGCAGCTTAGGGGACCACTATGGCTACACCTTC.

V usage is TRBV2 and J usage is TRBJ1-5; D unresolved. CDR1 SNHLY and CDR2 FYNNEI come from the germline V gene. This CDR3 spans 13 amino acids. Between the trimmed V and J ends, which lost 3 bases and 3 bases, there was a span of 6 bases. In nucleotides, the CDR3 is TGTGCCAGCAGTGACATGTCCAATCAGCCCCAGCATTTT. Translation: CASSDMSNQPQHF.

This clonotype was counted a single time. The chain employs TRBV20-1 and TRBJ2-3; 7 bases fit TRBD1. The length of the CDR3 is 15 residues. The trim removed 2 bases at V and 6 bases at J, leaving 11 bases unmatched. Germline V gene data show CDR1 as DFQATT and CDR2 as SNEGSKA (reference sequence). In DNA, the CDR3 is TGCAGTGCTAGATCAGAGACAGGGTACTTGGATACGCAGTATTTT. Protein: CSARSETGYLDTQYF.

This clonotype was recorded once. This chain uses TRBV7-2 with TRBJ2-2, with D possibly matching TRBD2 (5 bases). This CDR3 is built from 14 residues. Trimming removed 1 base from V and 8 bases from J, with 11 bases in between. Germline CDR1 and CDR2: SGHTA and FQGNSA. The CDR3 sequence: CASSLVRGGGELFF. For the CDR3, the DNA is TGTGCCAGCAGCTTAGTCCGGGGTGGAGGGGAGCTGTTTTTT.

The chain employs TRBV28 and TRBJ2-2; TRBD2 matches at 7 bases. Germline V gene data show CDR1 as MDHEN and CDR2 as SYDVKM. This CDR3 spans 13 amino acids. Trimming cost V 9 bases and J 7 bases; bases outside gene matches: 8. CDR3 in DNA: TGTGCCAGTTCGGCGGGAGTGGGCGGGGAGCTGTTTTTT. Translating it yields CASSAGVGGELFF.

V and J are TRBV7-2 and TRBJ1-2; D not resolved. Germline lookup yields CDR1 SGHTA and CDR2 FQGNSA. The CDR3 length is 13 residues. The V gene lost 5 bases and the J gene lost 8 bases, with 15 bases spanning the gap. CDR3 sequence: CASSQEAGWGYTF. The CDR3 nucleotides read TGTGCCAGCAGCCAAGAGGCAGGCTGGGGCTACACCTTC. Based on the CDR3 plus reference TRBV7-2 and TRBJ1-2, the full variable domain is GAGVSQSPSNKVTEKGKDVELRCDPISGHTALYWYRQSLGQGLEFLIYFQGNSAPDKSGLPSDRFSAERTGGSVSTLTIQRTQQEDSAVYLCASSQEAGWGYTFGSGTRLTVV.

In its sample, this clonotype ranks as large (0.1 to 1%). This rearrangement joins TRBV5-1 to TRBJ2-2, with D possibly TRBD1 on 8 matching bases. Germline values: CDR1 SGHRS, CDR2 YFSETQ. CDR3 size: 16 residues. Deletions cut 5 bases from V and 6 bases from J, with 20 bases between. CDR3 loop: CASRRGQGGAAGELFF. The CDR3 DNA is TGCGCCAGCAGACGCGGACAGGGAGGGGCGGCCGGGGAGCTGTTTTTT.

In nucleotides, the CDR3 is TGTGCCAGTAGTCCCCGTGGTTACGGGGAGCTGTTTTTT. Translated: CASSPRGYGELFF. The rearrangement links TRBV19 to TRBJ2-2; no clear D. V was cut by 5 bases and J by 7 bases, with 11 bases left in between. Looked up from germline, CDR1 is LNHDA and CDR2 is SQIVND (reference sequence). There are 13 residues in the CDR3.

CDR3 loop: CASSQNYEQYF. DNA for the CDR3: TGTGCCAGCAGCCAAAACTACGAGCAGTACTTC. The V call is TRBV11-2, the J call TRBJ2-7; D unclear. V shed 5 bases and J shed 3 bases, with 5 bases lying between them. The CDR3 length is 11 residues. Germline-derived CDR1 and CDR2 are SGHAT and FQNNGV.

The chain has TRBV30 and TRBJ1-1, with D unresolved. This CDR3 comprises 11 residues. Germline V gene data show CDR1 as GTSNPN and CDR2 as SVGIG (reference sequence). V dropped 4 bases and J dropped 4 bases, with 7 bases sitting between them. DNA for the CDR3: TGTGCCTGGACCGGTTTCACTGAAGCTTTCTTT. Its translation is CAWTGFTEAFF.

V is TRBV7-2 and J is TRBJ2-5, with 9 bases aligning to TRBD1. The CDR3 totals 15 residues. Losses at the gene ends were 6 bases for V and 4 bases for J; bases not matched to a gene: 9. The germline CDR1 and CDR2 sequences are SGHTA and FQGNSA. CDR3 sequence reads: CASSSQGASVETQYF. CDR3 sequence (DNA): TGTGCCAGCAGTTCACAGGGGGCATCGGTAGAGACCCAGTACTTC.

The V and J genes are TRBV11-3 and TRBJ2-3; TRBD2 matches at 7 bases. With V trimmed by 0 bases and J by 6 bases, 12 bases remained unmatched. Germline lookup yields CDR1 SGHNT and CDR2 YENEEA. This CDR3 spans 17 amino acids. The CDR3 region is CASSLEFSAGVADTQYF. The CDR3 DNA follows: TGTGCCAGCAGCTTAGAGTTTTCGGCGGGAGTGGCGGATACGCAGTATTTT.

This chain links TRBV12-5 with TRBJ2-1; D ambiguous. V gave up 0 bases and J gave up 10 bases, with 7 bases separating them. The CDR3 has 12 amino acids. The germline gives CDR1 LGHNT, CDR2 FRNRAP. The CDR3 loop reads CASGLVRREQFF. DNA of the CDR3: TGTGCTAGTGGTTTGGTCAGACGAGAGCAGTTCTTC.

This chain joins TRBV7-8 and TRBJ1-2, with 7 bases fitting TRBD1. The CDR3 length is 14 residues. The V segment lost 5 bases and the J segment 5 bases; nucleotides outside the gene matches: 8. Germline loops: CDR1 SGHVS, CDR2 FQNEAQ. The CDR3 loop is CASSLRDSLYGYTF. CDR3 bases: TGTGCCAGCAGCCTCCGGGACAGCCTATATGGCTACACCTTC.

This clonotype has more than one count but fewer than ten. The CDR3 sequence is CASSYSGASTDTQYF. The CDR3 DNA reads as TGTGCCAGCAGTTACTCGGGGGCGTCTACAGATACGCAGTATTTT. The chain couples TRBV6-5 to TRBJ2-3; tentative D call: TRBD1 (6 bases). Trimming took 0 bases from V and 3 from J, leaving 10 bases between them. The length of the CDR3 is 15 residues. The germline V gene encodes CDR1 MNHEY and CDR2 SVGAGI.

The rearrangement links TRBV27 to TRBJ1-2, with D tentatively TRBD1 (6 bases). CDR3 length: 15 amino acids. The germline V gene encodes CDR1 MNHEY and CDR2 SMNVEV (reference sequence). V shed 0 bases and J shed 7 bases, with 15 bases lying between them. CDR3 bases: TGTGCCAGCAGTTTATCTTTTCGGACAGCAGGTGGCTACACCTTC. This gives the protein CASSLSFRTAGGYTF.

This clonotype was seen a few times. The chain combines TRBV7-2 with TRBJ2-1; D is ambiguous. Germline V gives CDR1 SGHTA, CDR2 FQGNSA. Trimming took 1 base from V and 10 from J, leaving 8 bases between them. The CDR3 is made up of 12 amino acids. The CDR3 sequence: CASSLEVREQFF. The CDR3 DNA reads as TGTGCCAGCAGCTTAGAAGTCCGGGAGCAGTTCTTC.

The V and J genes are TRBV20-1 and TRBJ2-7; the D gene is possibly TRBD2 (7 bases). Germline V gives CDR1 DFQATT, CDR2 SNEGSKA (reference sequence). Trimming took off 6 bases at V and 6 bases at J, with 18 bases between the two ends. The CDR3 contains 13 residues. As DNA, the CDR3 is TGCAGTGCCCCTCTCAGGGGAGGGCGCGAGCAGTACTTC. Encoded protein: CSAPLRGGREQYF.

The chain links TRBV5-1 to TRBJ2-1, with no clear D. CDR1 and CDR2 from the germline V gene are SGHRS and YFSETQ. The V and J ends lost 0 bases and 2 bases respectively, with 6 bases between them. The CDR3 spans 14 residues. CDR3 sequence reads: CASSLGFPYNEQFF. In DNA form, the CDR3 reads TGCGCCAGCAGCTTGGGATTCCCCTACAATGAGCAGTTCTTC. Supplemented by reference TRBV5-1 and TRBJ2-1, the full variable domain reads KAGVTQTPRYLIKTRGQQVTLSCSPISGHRSVSWYQQTPGQGLQFLFEYFSETQRNKGNFPGRFSGRQFSNSRSEMNVSTLELGDSALYLCASSLGFPYNEQFFGPGTRLTVL.

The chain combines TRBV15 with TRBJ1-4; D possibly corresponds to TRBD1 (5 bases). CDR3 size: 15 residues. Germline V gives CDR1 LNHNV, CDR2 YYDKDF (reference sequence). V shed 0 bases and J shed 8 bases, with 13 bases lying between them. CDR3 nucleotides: TGTGCCACCAGCAGAGATCGGGGGGTAGGAGAAAAACTGTTTTTT. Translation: CATSRDRGVGEKLFF.

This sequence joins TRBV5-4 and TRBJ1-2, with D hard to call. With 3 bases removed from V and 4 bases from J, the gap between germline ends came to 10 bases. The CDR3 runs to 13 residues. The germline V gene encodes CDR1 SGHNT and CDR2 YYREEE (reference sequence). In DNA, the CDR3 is TGTGCCAGCAGCTCCCGGCCGGGCTATGGCTACACCTTC. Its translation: CASSSRPGYGYTF.

CDR3 amino acids: CASSLSGQGKNTEAFF. The CDR3 bases are TGTGCCAGCAGCTTATCGGGACAGGGGAAGAACACTGAAGCTTTCTTT. V and J are TRBV7-6 and TRBJ1-1; 10 nucleotides match TRBD1. The V segment lost 2 bases and the J segment 1 base; nucleotides outside the gene matches: 4. Per the germline V gene, CDR1 is SGHVS and CDR2 is FNYEAQ. The CDR3 consists of 16 residues.

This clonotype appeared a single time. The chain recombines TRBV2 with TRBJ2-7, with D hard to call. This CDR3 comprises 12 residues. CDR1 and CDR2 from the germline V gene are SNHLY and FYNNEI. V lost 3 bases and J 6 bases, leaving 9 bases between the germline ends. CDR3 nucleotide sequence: TGTGCCAGCAGTGACAATAACCCCGAGCAGTACTTC. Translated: CASSDNNPEQYF.

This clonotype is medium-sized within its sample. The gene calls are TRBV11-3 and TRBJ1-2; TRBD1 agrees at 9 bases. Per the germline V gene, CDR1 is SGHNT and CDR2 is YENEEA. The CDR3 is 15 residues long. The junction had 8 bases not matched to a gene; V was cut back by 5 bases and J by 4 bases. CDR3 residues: CASSGNRGRSYGYTF. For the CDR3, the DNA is TGTGCCAGCAGCGGCAACAGGGGGCGAAGCTATGGCTACACCTTC.

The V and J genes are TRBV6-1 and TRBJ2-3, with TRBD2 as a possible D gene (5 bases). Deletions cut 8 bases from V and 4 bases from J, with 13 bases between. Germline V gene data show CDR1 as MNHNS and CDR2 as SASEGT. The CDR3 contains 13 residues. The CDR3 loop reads CASASRVADTQYF. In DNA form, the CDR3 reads TGTGCCAGCGCTAGCCGGGTCGCAGATACGCAGTATTTT.

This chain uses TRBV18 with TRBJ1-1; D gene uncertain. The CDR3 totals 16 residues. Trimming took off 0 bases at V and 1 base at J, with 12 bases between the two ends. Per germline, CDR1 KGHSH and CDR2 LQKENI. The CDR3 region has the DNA TGTGCCAGCTCACCACCGGGTCGGGGTCGGAACACTGAAGCTTTCTTT. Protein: CASSPPGRGRNTEAFF.

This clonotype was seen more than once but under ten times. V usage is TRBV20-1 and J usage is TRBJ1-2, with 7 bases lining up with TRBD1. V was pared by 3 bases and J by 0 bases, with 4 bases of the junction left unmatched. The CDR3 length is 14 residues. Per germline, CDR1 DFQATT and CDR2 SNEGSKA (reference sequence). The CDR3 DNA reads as TGCAGTGCTAGTACAGGGACAGCTAACTATGGCTACACCTTC. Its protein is CSASTGTANYGYTF.

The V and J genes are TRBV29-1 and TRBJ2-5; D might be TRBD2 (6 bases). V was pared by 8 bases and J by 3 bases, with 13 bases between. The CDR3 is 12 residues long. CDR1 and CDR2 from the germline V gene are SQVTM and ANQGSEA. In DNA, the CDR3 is TGCAGCACCCGGGGAGGCGAAGAGACCCAGTACTTC. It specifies CSTRGGEETQYF. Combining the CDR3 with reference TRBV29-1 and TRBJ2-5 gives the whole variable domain SAVISQKPSRDICQRGTSLTIQCQVDSQVTMMFWYRQQPGQSLTLIATANQGSEATYESGFVIDKFPISRPNLTFSTLTVSNMSPEDSSIYLCSTRGGEETQYFGPGTRLLVL.